Presented here are 8 T cell receptor beta chains from one specimen sequenced in a study of identical twins listed by TCRdb under 2016. The library was made by 5' RACE. Sequenced using an Illumina HiSeq 2000. Clones were called with MiXCR by TCRdb after fastp trimmed the public reads at Q25, and only in-frame beta chains were retained. CDR3 protein sequences are deduplicated, and each keeps its most common genes and DNA. This sample lists fewer than 350,000 distinct CDR3 sequences; 8% to 9% were detected once. The ten largest clones add up to 2% to 2.5% of the sample. This same sample was also taken into another study, of yellow fever vaccine responses in identical twins.

Sample: memory (CD45RO+) T cells sorted from blood. According to the study, the label for this sample's cell subset or site signals: CD45RO+ enriched T cells. These receptors all come from a woman aged 18-35 years in good health.

This clonotype is medium-sized in the sample. The genes are TRBV7-3 and TRBJ2-1, with D tentatively TRBD2 (6 bases). In germline, CDR1 is SGHTA, CDR2 FQGTGA. The CDR3 contains 17 residues. Trimming pared 5 bases from V and 7 bases from J, leaving 24 bases between. The DNA for the CDR3 is TGTGCCAGCAGCCATATCGGGGTGTGGGAGGAGGGGAATGAGCAGTTCTTC. This sequence encodes CASSHIGVWEEGNEQFF.

As for this clonotype: This may be a read error: a much more frequent sequence differs by one nucleotide. V is TRBV3-1 and J is TRBJ2-3, with 9 nucleotides matching TRBD2. The length of the CDR3 is 14 residues. Germline values: CDR1 LGHDT, CDR2 YNNKEL (reference sequence). The DNA of the CDR3 is TGTGCCAGCAGCATAGCGGGGGCCACAGATACGCTGTATTTT. This translates into CASSIAGATDTLYF.

The rearrangement joins TRBV2 to TRBJ1-1; D perhaps matches TRBD1 (6 bases). CDR1 SNHLY and CDR2 FYNNEI come from the germline V gene. The germline V and J ends were trimmed by 11 bases and 2 bases, with 21 bases remaining between them. The length of the CDR3 is 15 residues. The CDR3 reads CAATLGGAGNTEAFF. The CDR3 coding sequence is TGTGCCGCCACCCTAGGGGGGGCCGGTAACACTGAAGCTTTCTTT.

The chain combines TRBV10-2 with TRBJ1-4, with TRBD1 as a possible D gene (6 bases). V shed 5 bases and J shed 3 bases, with 10 bases lying between them. Per germline, CDR1 WSHSY and CDR2 SAAADI. This CDR3 has 14 residues. The CDR3 protein is CASSPQGPNEKLFF. In DNA, the CDR3 is TGCGCCAGCAGTCCACAGGGACCTAATGAAAAACTGTTTTTT.

The chain combines TRBV7-6 with TRBJ1-4; unclear D gene. The CDR3 has 17 amino acids. The V gene lost 1 base and the J gene lost 5 bases, with 17 bases spanning the gap. CDR1 and CDR2 (germline): SGHVS, FNYEAQ. Here the CDR3 reads CASSLVLGKSANEKLFF. In nucleotides, the CDR3 is TGTGCCAGCAGCTTAGTACTGGGAAAATCTGCGAATGAAAAACTGTTTTTT.

The V and J genes are TRBV6-1 and TRBJ2-1, with D possibly matching TRBD2 (6 bases). There are 15 residues in the CDR3. The germline V gene has CDR1 MNHNS and CDR2 SASEGT. The V end lost 6 bases, the J end lost 7 bases, and 19 bases lay between the germline ends. CDR3 bases: TGTGCCAGCAGCTCACTAGCTGGGGCGGGTAATGAGCAGTTCTTC. Translation gives CASSSLAGAGNEQFF.

The V call is TRBV6-1, the J call TRBJ1-1; D call uncertain. The CDR3 has 13 residues. V lost 8 bases to trimming and J lost 0 bases, with 10 bases between them. Looked up from germline, CDR1 is MNHNS and CDR2 is SASEGT. CDR3 coding DNA: TGTGCCAGCGGGCGACGGATGAACACTGAAGCTTTCTTT. This gives the protein CASGRRMNTEAFF.

This clonotype was recorded a few times. This chain connects TRBV2 to TRBJ1-5; D possibly corresponds to TRBD1 (6 bases). Germline CDR1 and CDR2: SNHLY and FYNNEI. The CDR3 has 15 amino acids. The V end was cut by 4 bases, the J end by 6 bases, with 16 bases between. The CDR3 is CASSANLGQIQPQHF. The CDR3 DNA follows: TGTGCCAGCAGTGCTAACCTCGGACAGATTCAGCCCCAGCATTTT.